This T cell receptor beta chain emerged from a study of blood T cell repertoires in COVID-19. Study-level information: Some COVID-19 samples were acute and others convalescent; all came from the United States, Italy and Spain. T cells, B-cell-depleted T cells, or PBMCs supplied cDNA or gDNA.

In the source study's methods: Nucleated cell counts were estimated from reference gene primer amplification. Sequencing was performed with immunoSEQ multiplex PCR; in TCRdb, only in-frame clones are kept and a portion is missing. The D gene and trimming were derived from the DNA, and the V and J assignments and clone size from that table. The repertoire holds over 150,000 clones, approximately 90% seen once, with about 4.9% in the top ten. This clone has more than one count but fewer than ten. The Seattle patients joined while their infection was active and were tracked longitudinally afterward. Germline trimming cut 2 bases from V and 3 bases from J; bases unmatched to any gene: 3. Per germline, CDR1 SGHTA and CDR2 FQGNSA. There are 16 residues in the CDR3.

The gene calls are TRBV7-2 and TRBJ2-3, with TRBD2 matching 12 bases. Material for sequencing was peripheral blood. The receptor was derived from a man aged 18 to 35 with COVID-19, enrolled during active disease. The CDR3 region has the DNA TGTGCCAGCAGCTTACTAGCGGGAGGGCCGACAGATACGCAGTATTTT. It yields the protein CASSLLAGGPTDTQYF.